This entry describes one T cell receptor (beta chain). The V end lost 6 bases, the J end lost 4 bases, and 11 bases lay between the germline ends. The CDR3 totals 13 residues. Germline CDR1 is MRHNA and CDR2 is SNTAGT. The data were produced by immunoSEQ multiplex PCR, yet TCRdb's version contains in-frame clones alone and is incomplete. Of roughly 70,000 clones detected, around nine tenths appear once; the ten largest clones hold roughly 30%. This sample was included in a study of blood T cell repertoires in COVID-19. Study as a whole: Sites across the United States, Italy and Spain contributed samples from acute and convalescent COVID-19.

The receptor was derived from a woman older than 75 with active or convalescent COVID-19. The chain uses TRBV6-4 and TRBJ2-3; D uncertain. The source material was peripheral blood. The CDR3 sequence is CASRDPFPDTQYF. The CDR3, as DNA: TGTGCCAGCAGGGACCCTTTCCCAGATACGCAGTATTTT.